These 18 T cell receptor beta chains originate from one sample sequenced in a study of identical twins. TCRdb itself ran the 5' RACE reads through MiXCR, one entry per CDR3 protein. The sample shows around 1.7 million distinct CDR3 sequences, around 33% of them seen only once. The sample was cord blood. Every receptor here comes from a newborn girl in good health.

Regarding this clonotype: An end of the junction does not agree with germline; a read error may underlie this. This chain joins TRBV24-1 and TRBJ2-3; TRBD1 matches at 9 bases. Germline CDR1 and CDR2: KGHDR and SFDVKD. The CDR3 contains 15 residues. This CDR3 is CATSDPGTGYDTRYF. CDR3 DNA: TGTGCCACCAGTGACCCCGGGACAGGGTACGATACGCGGTATTTT.

The rearrangement joins TRBV18 to TRBJ2-5; 8 bases map to TRBD1. In germline, CDR1 is KGHSH, CDR2 LQKENI. With 0 bases clipped from V and 2 bases from J, the junction kept 5 bases outside the gene matches. The CDR3 totals 16 residues. The CDR3 DNA reads TGTGCCAGCTCACCACCGAACAGGGGGATACAAGAGACCCAGTACTTC. It encodes CASSPPNRGIQETQYF.

This clonotype was counted a single time. One end of the junction is discordant with germline, which a read error may explain. The V gene is TRBV5-5, the J gene TRBJ2-3; D unresolved. CDR3 size: 16 residues. Germline-derived CDR1 and CDR2 are SGHKS and YYEKEE (reference sequence). CDR3 sequence: CANSLPVGQRTDTQYF. The CDR3 nucleotides read TGTGCCAACAGCTTGCCGGTAGGCCAACGCACAGATACGCAGTATTTT.

The rearrangement links TRBV20-1 to TRBJ2-4; TRBD2 agrees at 8 bases. CDR1 is DFQATT and CDR2 is SNEGSKA in the germline V gene (reference sequence). The CDR3 sequence is 15 residues long. The ends lost 0 bases at V and 0 bases at J; junction bases unmatched: 1. In DNA, the CDR3 is TGCAGTGCTAGAGATCTAGCGGGAGCCAAAAACATTCAGTACTTC. It translates to CSARDLAGAKNIQYF.

There are a few counts of this clonotype. V usage is TRBV7-9 and J usage is TRBJ1-5, with D possibly matching TRBD1 (6 bases). Germline V lookup: CDR1 SEHNR, CDR2 FQNEAQ (reference sequence). This CDR3 has 14 residues. With 3 bases removed from V and 5 bases from J, the gap between germline ends came to 11 bases. The DNA of the CDR3 is TGTGCCAGCAGCTTCGGGGACATCGATCAGCCCCAGCATTTT. This translates into CASSFGDIDQPQHF.

V is TRBV12-3 or TRBV12-4 and J is TRBJ2-5; D call uncertain. The tail of the sequence fits TRBJ2-7 better, so the J call may be wrong. The CDR3 contains 13 residues. DNA for the CDR3: TGTGCCAGCAGTTTAGGGGGTAATGGCGAGCAGTACTTC. It yields the protein CASSLGGNGEQYF.

The chain recombines TRBV20-1 with TRBJ2-7; no definite D call. The closer fit of TRBJ2-5 to the DNA end suggests the J call may be wrong. Germline values: CDR1 DFQATT, CDR2 SNEGSKA (reference sequence). The CDR3 covers 13 residues. This chain's CDR3 is CSARDLGVETQYF. The DNA for the CDR3 is TGCAGTGCTAGAGATCTAGGTGTGGAGACCCAGTACTTC.

The J gene is TRBJ1-5, the V gene TRBV6-1, with unresolved D. Germline values: CDR1 MNHNS, CDR2 SASEGT. This CDR3 has 13 residues. Deletions cut 6 bases from V and 4 bases from J, with 10 bases between. The CDR3 spells CASSHRRNQPQHF. CDR3 DNA: TGTGCCAGCAGCCACCGACGGAATCAGCCCCAGCATTTT.

The V call is TRBV20-1, the J call TRBJ1-3; no clear D gene. V gave up 5 bases and J gave up 0 bases, with 11 bases separating them. Germline CDR1 and CDR2: DFQATT and SNEGSKA (reference sequence). The CDR3 totals 14 residues. The CDR3 DNA reads as TGCAGTGCTCCCCGCTCCGGCTCTGGAAACACCATATATTTT. Translated, it gives CSAPRSGSGNTIYF.

This clonotype was picked up one time. The chain links TRBV6-1 to TRBJ1-2; perhaps TRBD1 as D (5 bases). Trimming removed 2 bases at V and 10 bases at J, with 11 bases between. CDR3 size: 12 residues. Per germline, CDR1 MNHNS and CDR2 SASEGT. The CDR3 DNA is TGTGCCAGCAGTGAATGGGGGGTGCACTACACCTTC. It specifies CASSEWGVHYTF.

The CDR3 DNA follows: TGCAGTGCTTATCCTAGCGGGGGGAGTTCCTACAATGAGCAGTACTTC. Its protein product is CSAYPSGGSSYNEQYF. This chain joins TRBV20-1 and TRBJ2-7; 11 bases fit TRBD2. Germline lookup yields CDR1 DFQATT and CDR2 SNEGSKA (reference sequence). The CDR3 is 16 amino acids. The J segment lost 7 bases and the V segment lost 5 bases, leaving 16 bases of the junction unmatched.

This clonotype was seen many times. The rearrangement joins TRBV6-1 to TRBJ1-2; D remains unclear. Germline CDR1 and CDR2: MNHNS and SASEGT. The V end was cut by 5 bases, the J end by 0 bases, with 10 bases between. CDR3 size: 14 residues. The CDR3 here is CASSPPGTNYGYTF. In DNA, the CDR3 is TGTGCCAGCAGTCCTCCGGGGACTAACTATGGCTACACCTTC.

Ten or more counts support this clonotype. This chain uses TRBV15 with TRBJ2-7; no reliable D call. Trimming took 3 bases from V and 0 from J, leaving 6 bases between them. This CDR3 is built from 13 residues. Germline CDR1 is LNHNV and CDR2 is YYDKDF (reference sequence). The CDR3 DNA is TGTGCCACCAGCAGGGACCACTCCTACGAGCAGTACTTC. It translates to CATSRDHSYEQYF.

The V gene is TRBV20-1, the J gene TRBJ2-3; D is unclear. Trimming left V 0 bases short and J 2 bases short, with 9 bases between. Germline assignment: CDR1 DFQATT and CDR2 SNEGSKA (reference sequence). This CDR3 spans 14 amino acids. The CDR3 bases are TGCAGTGCTAGAGAGGCGCGGTACACAGATACGCAGTATTTT. Translation: CSAREARYTDTQYF.

The rearrangement uses TRBV16 and TRBJ1-5, with a tentative D call TRBD1 (5 bases). Between the trimmed V and J ends, which lost 1 base and 3 bases, there was a span of 13 bases. The CDR3 contains 16 residues. CDR1 and CDR2 (germline): KGHSY, FQNENV. The chain's CDR3 is CASSQLQGAPNQPQHF. For the CDR3, the DNA is TGTGCCAGCAGCCAATTACAAGGGGCGCCCAATCAGCCCCAGCATTTT.

The DNA for the CDR3 is TGTGCCAGCGCCGGATCCTCCTACGAGCAGTACTTC. It encodes CASAGSSYEQYF. V is TRBV6-1 and J is TRBJ2-5; no clear D. The DNA matches TRBJ2-7 better at its end, which makes the J call doubtful. The CDR3 loop spans 12 amino acids. The V gene's germline CDR1 is MNHNS and CDR2 SASEGT.

This chain links TRBV20-1 with TRBJ2-7; a possible D gene is TRBD1 (5 bases). The V end was cut by 8 bases, the J end by 0 bases, with 11 bases between. Germline V gene data show CDR1 as DFQATT and CDR2 as SNEGSKA (reference sequence). This CDR3 contains 12 residues. DNA for the CDR3: TGCAGTTATCTCCAGGGCTCCTACGAGCAGTACTTC. This codes for CSYLQGSYEQYF.

This sequence joins TRBV29-1 and TRBJ2-1; 10 bases fit TRBD2. CDR3 length equals 16 residues. Trimming took 1 base from V and 8 from J; bases not matched to a gene: 11. Germline loops: CDR1 SQVTM, CDR2 ANQGSEA. In nucleotides, the CDR3 is TGCAGCGTTGAAGGGGAGACTAGCGGGTCAACCTATGAGCAGTTCTTC. Translated: CSVEGETSGSTYEQFF.